Shown below are 28 T cell receptor beta chains from a single sample sequenced in a study of technical replicates of blood from several donors. Method: immunoSEQ multiplex PCR; TCRdb's copy keeps in-frame clones and lacks some. The table lists roughly 79,000 clones, approximately 96% of them singletons, with roughly 0.34% in the top ten. Specimen: T cells isolated from PBMCs. These receptors all come from a human donor in good health.

The rearrangement uses TRBV6-1 and TRBJ1-1; the match to TRBD1 covers 9 bases. Germline trimming cut 7 bases from V and 2 bases from J; bases unmatched to any gene: 8. The length of the CDR3 is 15 residues. Per germline, CDR1 MNHNS and CDR2 SASEGT. This CDR3 reads CASTRDRAYNTEAFF. The CDR3 DNA is TGTGCCAGCACCCGGGACAGGGCATACAACACTGAAGCTTTCTTT.

The chain joins TRBV27 to TRBJ1-5; possible D gene TRBD1, 5 bases. V was shortened by 5 bases and J by 2 bases, with 16 bases between the two germline ends. CDR1 and CDR2 (germline): MNHEY, SMNVEV (reference sequence). The CDR3 totals 16 residues. The CDR3 DNA reads as TGTGCCAGCAGTCCCAGGGTGGCCGAGGGCAATCAGCCCCAGCATTTT. It yields the protein CASSPRVAEGNQPQHF.

This clone was seen many times. Other DNA sequences in this specimen translate into the identical CDR3. The V gene is TRBV5-1, the J gene TRBJ2-1; 13 bases map to TRBD2. The germline V gene has CDR1 SGHRS and CDR2 YFSETQ. J was trimmed by 0 bases and V by 5 bases; bases with no gene match: 2. This CDR3 contains 16 residues. CDR3 sequence reads: CASSRTSGSSYNEQFF. In DNA form, the CDR3 reads TGCGCCAGCAGTCGGACTAGCGGGAGCTCCTACAATGAGCAGTTCTTC.

The chain combines TRBV5-1 with TRBJ2-1; possible D gene TRBD2, 6 bases. The CDR3 is 18 residues long. V shed 0 bases and J shed 2 bases, with 18 bases lying between them. Germline loops: CDR1 SGHRS, CDR2 YFSETQ. This CDR3 reads CASSLGDLTESPYNEQFF. CDR3 nucleotide sequence: TGCGCCAGCAGCTTGGGGGACTTAACGGAGTCCCCCTACAATGAGCAGTTCTTC.

This chain links TRBV5-1 with TRBJ1-1; the match to TRBD1 covers 9 bases. CDR1 is SGHRS and CDR2 is YFSETQ in the germline V gene. The CDR3 has 17 amino acids. V lost 2 bases to trimming and J lost 1 base; unmatched junction nucleotides: 9. In DNA, the CDR3 is TGCGCCAGCAGCTTTCGAGGACAGGGGTTAGCGAACACTGAAGCTTTCTTT. Residues: CASSFRGQGLANTEAFF.

This chain joins TRBV27 and TRBJ2-7; 7 nucleotides line up with TRBD2. CDR1 and CDR2 from the germline V gene are MNHEY and SMNVEV (reference sequence). V was pared by 0 bases and J by 7 bases, with 15 bases of the junction left unmatched. This CDR3 has 17 amino acids. CDR3 region: CASSLSIEFAGAGEQYF. CDR3 DNA sequence: TGTGCCAGCAGTTTATCGATAGAGTTTGCGGGAGCAGGAGAGCAGTACTTC.

The chain carries TRBV7-3 and TRBJ2-1, with TRBD1 as a possible D gene (6 bases). V was pared by 7 bases and J by 7 bases, with 8 bases between. The CDR3 contains 11 residues. Germline V CDR1 and CDR2: SGHTA, FQGTGA. The CDR3 region has the DNA TGTGCCAGCAAACAGGGAAATGAGCAGTTCTTC. This encodes CASKQGNEQFF. Drawing the rest from reference TRBV7-3 and TRBJ2-1, the complete variable domain is GAGVSQTPSNKVTEKGKYVELRCDPISGHTALYWYRQSLGQGPEFLIYFQGTGAADDSGLPNDRFFAVRPEGSVSTLKIQRTERGDSAVYLCASKQGNEQFFGPGTRLTVL.

J is TRBJ1-2 and V is TRBV25-1, with 9 bases that match TRBD1. The germline V gene encodes CDR1 MGHDK and CDR2 SYGVNS. This CDR3 has 16 amino acids. The ends lost 1 base at V and 1 base at J; junction bases unmatched: 4. CDR3 sequence reads: CASSELGQGNNYGYTF. The CDR3 bases are TGTGCCAGCAGTGAATTAGGACAGGGGAATAACTATGGCTACACCTTC.

The rearrangement uses TRBV5-1 and TRBJ2-3, with 9 bases matching TRBD2. The germline CDR1 and CDR2 sequences are SGHRS and YFSETQ. V trimming: 0 bases; J trimming: 6 bases; junction bases outside the gene matches: 5. The CDR3 runs 15 residues. For the CDR3, the DNA is TGCGCCAGCAGCTTGGCGCCTAGCGGGACGGATACGCAGTATTTT. It codes for CASSLAPSGTDTQYF.

The chain uses TRBV6-1 and TRBJ1-4; 7 bases map to TRBD1. V lost 2 bases to trimming and J lost 8 bases; unmatched junction nucleotides: 2. This CDR3 is 13 amino acids long. Germline V gene lookup returns CDR1 MNHNS and CDR2 SASEGT. The CDR3 nucleotides are TGTGCCAGCAGTGAACACAGGGGCGAAAAACTGTTTTTT. Protein sequence: CASSEHRGEKLFF.

The chain links TRBV9 to TRBJ2-5; D unresolved. The CDR3 is made up of 13 amino acids. Trimming took 4 bases from V and 1 from J, leaving 8 bases between them. The germline V gene encodes CDR1 SGDLS and CDR2 YYNGEE. The CDR3 reads CASSQISQETQYF. The DNA of the CDR3 is TGTGCCAGCAGCCAAATTTCCCAAGAGACCCAGTACTTC.

The V gene is TRBV21-1, the J gene TRBJ1-2. TRBV21-1 is tagged as a pseudogene. This CDR3 region has 13 residues. The CDR3 coding sequence is TGTGCCAGCAGCAAAGAAAACCCCCCGGGGTGCACCTTC. Its protein product is CASSKENPPGCTF.

The chain joins TRBV6-4 to TRBJ2-5; 7 bases map to TRBD2. Per germline, CDR1 MRHNA and CDR2 SNTAGT. The CDR3 contains 13 residues. The V and J ends lost 5 bases and 4 bases, in that order; junction bases with no gene match: 4. CDR3 nucleotide sequence: TGTGCCAGCAGTAGATCGGGAGGAGAGACCCAGTACTTC. It codes for CASSRSGGETQYF.

The chain carries TRBV2 and TRBJ1-5; TRBD1 aligns across 10 bases. This CDR3 comprises 15 residues. CDR1 and CDR2 from the germline V gene are SNHLY and FYNNEI. The trim removed 6 bases at V and 9 bases at J, leaving 11 bases unmatched. The CDR3 loop reads CASRAGTGDLGPQHF. Here the CDR3 DNA reads TGTGCCAGCAGAGCCGGGACAGGGGATTTGGGGCCCCAGCATTTT. Based on the CDR3 plus reference TRBV2 and TRBJ1-5, the full variable domain is EPEVTQTPSHQVTQMGQEVILRCVPISNHLYFYWYRQILGQKVEFLVSFYNNEISEKSEIFDDQFSVERPDGSNFTLKIRSTKLEDSAMYFCASRAGTGDLGPQHFGDGTRLSIL.

The chain links TRBV10-3 to TRBJ2-1, with 8 positions matching TRBD2. Germline loops: CDR1 ENHRY, CDR2 SYGVKD. The ends lost 3 bases at V and 14 bases at J; junction bases unmatched: 6. This CDR3 is 12 amino acids long. As DNA, the CDR3 is TGTGCCATCAGTGACCGGGAGGGCCTGAAGTTCTTC. This gives the protein CAISDREGLKFF.

The J gene is TRBJ2-5, the V gene TRBV9, with TRBD2 matching 12 bases. Trimming cost V 0 bases and J 5 bases; bases outside gene matches: 2. Germline CDR1 and CDR2: SGDLS and YYNGEE. There are 15 residues in the CDR3. CDR3 protein: CASSVGLAGDETQYF. The CDR3, as DNA: TGTGCCAGCAGCGTAGGACTAGCGGGAGATGAGACCCAGTACTTC. Looking up the rest from reference TRBV9 and TRBJ2-5 gives the full variable domain: DSGVTQTPKHLITATGQRVTLRCSPRSGDLSVYWYQQSLDQGLQFLIQYYNGEERAKGNILERFSAQQFPDLHSELNLSSLELGDSALYFCASSVGLAGDETQYFGPGTRLLVL.

This chain links TRBV28 with TRBJ2-1; perhaps TRBD2 as D (6 bases). V lost 3 bases and J lost 6, with 21 bases in between. The CDR3 is made up of 17 amino acids. CDR1 MDHEN and CDR2 SYDVKM come from the germline V gene. CDR3 region: CASSFPGGWLAGNEQFF. CDR3 DNA: TGTGCCAGCAGTTTCCCTGGGGGGTGGCTAGCAGGCAATGAGCAGTTCTTC.

The chain recombines TRBV6-1 with TRBJ1-2; tentative D call: TRBD1 (6 bases). Germline V gene sequence: CDR1 MNHNS, CDR2 SASEGT. The CDR3 consists of 13 residues. The V end was cut by 8 bases, the J end by 6 bases, with 16 bases between. The DNA of the CDR3 is TGTGCCAGCCGTCGCCAGGGGATTGATGGCTACACCTTC. The encoded protein is CASRRQGIDGYTF.

The chain carries TRBV6-5 and TRBJ1-1; 8 nucleotides agree with TRBD1. Germline assignment: CDR1 MNHEY and CDR2 SVGAGI. The CDR3 is 12 amino acids. V was clipped by 6 bases and J by 7 bases; unmatched bases: 4. The CDR3, as DNA: TGTGCCAGCAGGACAGGGGTGGGTGAAGCTTTCTTT. It specifies CASRTGVGEAFF.

The J gene is TRBJ2-1, the V gene TRBV7-3, with 11 nucleotides matching TRBD2. With V trimmed by 3 bases and J by 5 bases, 12 bases remained unmatched. CDR3 length: 18 amino acids. The germline CDR1 and CDR2 sequences are SGHTA and FQGTGA. The CDR3 DNA follows: TGTGCCAGCAGCTTTTTAGCGGGAGGGAAATATAGGGACAATGAGCAGTTCTTC. It yields the protein CASSFLAGGKYRDNEQFF.

The gene calls are TRBV5-4 and TRBJ2-5; 7 nucleotides agree with TRBD2. The length of the CDR3 is 15 residues. J lost 4 bases, V lost 1 base, and 7 bases had no gene match. From germline, CDR1 is SGHNT and CDR2 YYREEE (reference sequence). The CDR3 region is CASSLNLGGVETQYF. The CDR3 DNA reads as TGTGCCAGCAGCTTGAATCTGGGAGGGGTAGAGACCCAGTACTTC. The entire variable domain, with the rest obtained from reference TRBV5-4 and TRBJ2-5, is as follows: ETGVTQSPTHLIKTRGQQVTLRCSSQSGHNTVSWYQQALGQGPQFIFQYYREEENGRGNFPPRFSGLQFPNYSSELNVNALELDDSALYLCASSLNLGGVETQYFGPGTRLLVL.

The rearrangement uses TRBV9 and TRBJ1-2; the match to TRBD1 covers 8 bases. J gave up 5 bases and V 4 bases, and 7 bases lay outside the gene matches. This CDR3 spans 14 amino acids. Germline V gene lookup returns CDR1 SGDLS and CDR2 YYNGEE. The CDR3 bases are TGTGCCAGCAGCTCCCCGGACAGGGAATATGGCTACACCTTC. It codes for CASSSPDREYGYTF.

The chain recombines TRBV6-1 with TRBJ2-7; TRBD2 matches 11 bases. Per germline, CDR1 MNHNS and CDR2 SASEGT. The CDR3 length is 15 residues. Losses at the gene ends were 3 bases for V and 2 bases for J; bases not matched to a gene: 3. CDR3 amino acids: CASSEGLAETYEQYF. CDR3 bases: TGTGCCAGCAGTGAGGGACTAGCGGAGACCTACGAGCAGTACTTC.

The V call is TRBV5-4, the J call TRBJ2-3; tentative D call: TRBD2 (6 bases). Germline assignment: CDR1 SGHNT and CDR2 YYREEE (reference sequence). The CDR3 length is 15 residues. Deletions cut 0 bases from V and 0 bases from J, with 8 bases between. This CDR3 reads CASSLVSGSTDTQYF. The DNA of the CDR3 is TGTGCCAGCAGCTTGGTCAGCGGGAGCACAGATACGCAGTATTTT.

The V gene is TRBV28, the J gene TRBJ2-2, with D perhaps matching TRBD2 (5 bases). CDR3 length: 13 residues. Germline V gene lookup returns CDR1 MDHEN and CDR2 SYDVKM. Trimming pared 11 bases from V and 1 base from J, leaving 11 bases between. The CDR3 bases are TGTGCCTCATTAGGAGGGAACACCGGGGAGCTGTTTTTT. This sequence encodes CASLGGNTGELFF.

This chain uses TRBV2 with TRBJ2-1; D might be TRBD2 (6 bases). The V and J ends lost 4 bases and 3 bases respectively, with 7 bases between them. This CDR3 is built from 13 residues. Germline V gene lookup returns CDR1 SNHLY and CDR2 FYNNEI. CDR3 sequence reads: CASSGGLYNEQFF. The CDR3, as DNA: TGTGCCAGCAGTGGGGGACTCTACAATGAGCAGTTCTTC.

CDR3 loop: CAGGTVNTEAFF. CDR3 coding DNA: TGTGCCGGCGGGACAGTGAACACTGAAGCTTTCTTT. V usage is TRBV5-4 and J usage is TRBJ1-1, with 7 nucleotides matching TRBD1. J gave up 0 bases and V 10 bases, and 3 bases lay outside the gene matches. The V gene's germline CDR1 is SGHNT and CDR2 YYREEE (reference sequence). The CDR3 extends over 12 amino acids. The variable domain in full, with the rest retrieved from reference TRBV5-4 and TRBJ1-1, is ETGVTQSPTHLIKTRGQQVTLRCSSQSGHNTVSWYQQALGQGPQFIFQYYREEENGRGNFPPRFSGLQFPNYSSELNVNALELDDSALYLCAGGTVNTEAFFGQGTRLTVV.

J is TRBJ2-1 and V is TRBV7-3; 8 bases match TRBD2. The ends lost 6 bases at V and 7 bases at J; junction bases unmatched: 11. CDR1 and CDR2 from the germline V gene are SGHTA and FQGTGA. CDR3 size: 15 residues. CDR3 DNA: TGTGCCAGCAGGGGGGAGAGCGGGAGCGGTAATGAGCAGTTCTTC. Amino acids: CASRGESGSGNEQFF.